Following are 10 T cell receptor beta chains from one sample sequenced in a study of shared clonotypes between healthy human individuals. Method: immunoSEQ multiplex PCR; TCRdb's copy keeps in-frame clones and lacks some. The sample contains about 1 million clones, approximately 76% of which appear only once. The source material was memory CD4+ T cells sorted from blood. Subset in this sample: CD45RA-negative fraction. These receptors were taken from a man between 18 and 35 years old in good health.

The chain recombines TRBV7-6 with TRBJ1-5; tentatively, D is TRBD1 (5 bases). V lost 5 bases, J lost 6 bases, and 11 bases lay in between. CDR1 SGHVS and CDR2 FNYEAQ come from the germline V gene. The CDR3 is 13 residues long. CDR3 loop: CASSPGWGQPQHF. CDR3 DNA sequence: TGTGCCAGCAGCCCAGGGTGGGGTCAGCCCCAGCATTTT.

This chain links TRBV18 with TRBJ2-7; D is perhaps TRBD2 (6 bases). Germline CDR1 reads KGHSH; CDR2 reads LQKENI. The CDR3 sequence is 15 residues long. V dropped 2 bases and J dropped 0 bases, with 11 bases sitting between them. The CDR3 DNA reads TGTGCCAGCTCACCAGCGGGGACTGCCTCCTACGAGCAGTACTTC. Protein: CASSPAGTASYEQYF.

The rearrangement joins TRBV5-1 to TRBJ1-1; 7 nucleotides align to TRBD1. Germline V lookup: CDR1 SGHRS, CDR2 YFSETQ. This CDR3 comprises 16 residues. V shed 4 bases, J shed 0 bases, and the junction held 9 bases outside the gene matches. This CDR3 is CASSPLTGQLNTEAFF. CDR3 in DNA: TGCGCCAGCAGCCCTCTGACGGGACAGCTGAACACTGAAGCTTTCTTT. The full variable domain, completed using reference TRBV5-1 and TRBJ1-1, is KAGVTQTPRYLIKTRGQQVTLSCSPISGHRSVSWYQQTPGQGLQFLFEYFSETQRNKGNFPGRFSGRQFSNSRSEMNVSTLELGDSALYLCASSPLTGQLNTEAFFGQGTRLTVV.

The chain has TRBV6-5 and TRBJ2-1; the match to TRBD2 covers 10 bases. There are 16 residues in the CDR3. J was trimmed by 7 bases and V by 0 bases; bases with no gene match: 6. Germline CDR1 MNHEY, CDR2 SVGAGI. The DNA of the CDR3 is TGTGCCAGCAGTTACTCGACCAGTAGCGGGAGGAATGAGCAGTTCTTC. Its translation is CASSYSTSSGRNEQFF.

The chain has TRBV2 and TRBJ2-1; 9 nucleotides match TRBD1. The length of the CDR3 is 14 residues. CDR1 SNHLY and CDR2 FYNNEI come from the germline V gene. The V segment lost 6 bases and the J segment 10 bases; nucleotides outside the gene matches: 10. DNA for the CDR3: TGTGCCAGCAGCCGGGACAGGGATGGAAGGGAGCAGTTCTTC. Residues: CASSRDRDGREQFF.

This clone turned up a few times. At the DNA level, this CDR3 is encoded by other sequences in the same sample as well. The chain carries TRBV6-1 and TRBJ1-6, with a weak D call TRBD1 (5 bases). Looked up from germline, CDR1 is MNHNS and CDR2 is SASEGT. The CDR3 sequence is 12 residues long. The V end lost 6 bases, the J end lost 11 bases, and 11 bases lay between the germline ends. The CDR3 spells CASRGGTAPLHF. The CDR3 DNA sequence: TGTGCCAGCAGGGGAGGGACGGCACCCCTCCACTTT.

The chain joins TRBV5-1 to TRBJ1-3; TRBD1 aligns across 8 bases. V trimming: 0 bases; J trimming: 4 bases; junction bases outside the gene matches: 6. This CDR3 contains 16 residues. Per the germline V gene, CDR1 is SGHRS and CDR2 is YFSETQ. The DNA of the CDR3 is TGCGCCAGCAGCTTGGGGGCAGGGGGCATCGGAAACACCATATATTTT. The encoded protein is CASSLGAGGIGNTIYF.

The chain is built from TRBV4-3 and TRBJ2-1; perhaps TRBD2 as D (6 bases). Trimming removed 2 bases at V and 7 bases at J, with 15 bases between. The length of the CDR3 is 15 residues. CDR1 and CDR2 from the germline V gene are LGHNA and YSLEER. DNA for the CDR3: TGCGCCAGCAGCCAAAGGAGACTAGGTATGAATGAGCAGTTCTTC. Translated, it gives CASSQRRLGMNEQFF.

This clone came up a few times. V is TRBV7-2 and J is TRBJ2-7; no reliable D call. The CDR3 covers 12 residues. V was pared by 1 base and J by 7 bases, with 8 bases between. The V gene's germline CDR1 is SGHTA and CDR2 FQGNSA. The CDR3 DNA sequence: TGTGCCAGCAGCTTAGGACCTCTAGAGCAGTACTTC. It translates to CASSLGPLEQYF.

This sequence joins TRBV4-2 and TRBJ2-1; D might be TRBD1 or TRBD2, each matching 6 bases. The CDR3 loop spans 16 amino acids. The V gene's germline CDR1 is LGHNA and CDR2 YNFKEQ. Trimming pared 9 bases from V and 1 base from J, leaving 19 bases between. For the CDR3, the DNA is TGTGCCAGTGCTGACTCGGGGGCGGGGTCCTACAATGAGCAGTTCTTC. This gives the protein CASADSGAGSYNEQFF.